These 27 T cell receptor beta chains came from one sample sequenced in a study of identical twins. TCRdb recomputed calls from the 5' RACE reads with MiXCR, one row per CDR3 protein. In the table there are approximately 300,000 distinct CDR3 sequences, just under 9.5% of which are singletons. The sample also formed part of further work on yellow fever vaccine responses in identical twins.

The sequencing sample was made of CD8+ T cells sorted from blood. Receptors originate from a young woman in good health.

This clonotype was observed a handful of times. The V gene is TRBV4-3, the J gene TRBJ2-3, with D tentatively TRBD1 (6 bases). Germline CDR1 reads LGHNA; CDR2 reads YSLEER. The V end lost 2 bases, the J end lost 0 bases, and 15 bases lay between the germline ends. This CDR3 region has 17 residues. The CDR3 protein is CASSQLTGPTSTDTQYF. CDR3 sequence (DNA): TGCGCCAGCAGCCAACTAACAGGGCCCACTAGCACAGATACGCAGTATTTT.

The chain links TRBV20-1 to TRBJ2-7; 10 bases align to TRBD2. Germline-derived CDR1 and CDR2 are DFQATT and SNEGSKA (reference sequence). Losses at the gene ends were 0 bases for V and 2 bases for J; bases not matched to a gene: 7. This CDR3 region has 16 residues. The CDR3 protein is CSAREPTSGIAYEQYF. CDR3 bases: TGCAGTGCTAGAGAACCTACTAGCGGGATCGCCTACGAGCAGTACTTC.

In this sample, this clonotype turned up a few times. The chain joins TRBV30 to TRBJ2-1; 7 bases are shared with TRBD2. Germline loops: CDR1 GTSNPN, CDR2 SVGIG (reference sequence). The CDR3 sequence is 13 residues long. Unmatched junction bases numbered 8, after V lost 2 bases and J lost 10 bases. CDR3 nucleotides: TGTGCCTGGAGTTCTAGCGGAGAAGGGGAGCAGTTCTTC. This codes for CAWSSSGEGEQFF.

The chain couples TRBV6-1 to TRBJ2-7; 8 bases align to TRBD1. Germline assignment: CDR1 MNHNS and CDR2 SASEGT. J gave up 0 bases and V 5 bases, and 3 bases lay outside the gene matches. The CDR3 extends over 14 amino acids. CDR3 protein: CASSQGAFSYEQYF. The CDR3 region has the DNA TGTGCCAGCAGTCAGGGGGCGTTCTCCTACGAGCAGTACTTC.

J is TRBJ2-2 and V is TRBV27, with D uncertain. V was clipped by 6 bases and J by 3 bases, with 17 bases between them. The CDR3 is made up of 16 amino acids. Germline CDR1 reads MNHEY; CDR2 reads SMNVEV (reference sequence). Here the CDR3 reads CASRPIKGQDTGELFF. The CDR3 DNA follows: TGTGCCAGCAGGCCTATAAAGGGTCAGGACACCGGGGAGCTGTTTTTT.

This clonotype was detected a few times. The chain links TRBV28 to TRBJ2-1; 8 bases are a match to TRBD2. This CDR3 region has 16 residues. The germline gives CDR1 MDHEN, CDR2 SYDVKM. Trimming removed 5 bases from V and 8 bases from J; junction bases left unmatched: 14. CDR3 bases: TGTGCCAGCAGTGACACACAGCGGGAGCCGAACGATGAGCAGTTCTTC. Residues: CASSDTQREPNDEQFF.

This clonotype has a count of ten or more. V is TRBV4-3 and J is TRBJ2-1, with a tentative D call TRBD2 (6 bases). Trimming took 1 base from V and 5 from J, leaving 15 bases between them. The CDR3 runs 16 residues. Germline CDR1 reads LGHNA; CDR2 reads YSLEER. The DNA for the CDR3 is TGCGCCAGCAGCCAAGTATACGGGGGAGAGAACAATGAGCAGTTCTTC. The encoded protein is CASSQVYGGENNEQFF.

There are many counts of this clonotype. The V gene is TRBV5-4, the J gene TRBJ2-5, with a possible D match to TRBD1 (5 bases). V shed 4 bases and J shed 3 bases, with 13 bases lying between them. The CDR3 sequence is 14 residues long. Germline V gene lookup returns CDR1 SGHNT and CDR2 YYREEE (reference sequence). The CDR3 nucleotides read TGTGCCAGCAGCCCCCCGCAGGGTGAAGAGACCCAGTACTTC. Amino acid sequence: CASSPPQGEETQYF.

This clonotype has at least ten counts. CDR3 loop: CASSAGGRDEQYF. The DNA of the CDR3 is TGCGCCAGCAGCGCCGGGGGGAGAGACGAGCAGTACTTC. The rearrangement joins TRBV5-1 to TRBJ2-7; 7 bases map to TRBD2. CDR1 is SGHRS and CDR2 is YFSETQ in the germline V gene. Losses at the gene ends were 4 bases for V and 5 bases for J; bases not matched to a gene: 6. The CDR3 sequence is 13 residues long.

This rearrangement joins TRBV6-2 or TRBV6-3 to TRBJ2-2; D call uncertain. The CDR3 is 16 residues long. The germline CDR1 and CDR2 sequences are MNHEY and SVGEGT. V lost 6 bases to trimming and J lost 0 bases, with 14 bases between them. CDR3 region: CASRSTPGANTGELFF. The CDR3 region has the DNA TGTGCCAGCAGAAGCACCCCAGGCGCGAACACCGGGGAGCTGTTTTTT.

V usage is TRBV11-2 and J usage is TRBJ2-7; D is ambiguous. The V gene's germline CDR1 is SGHAT and CDR2 FQNNGV. CDR3 length: 14 amino acids. Trimming took off 0 bases at V and 3 bases at J, with 9 bases between the two ends. The CDR3: CASSLENKVYEQYF. CDR3 nucleotides: TGTGCCAGCAGCTTAGAGAACAAAGTCTACGAGCAGTACTTC. The variable domain in full, with the rest retrieved from reference TRBV11-2 and TRBJ2-7, is EAGVAQSPRYKIIEKRQSVAFWCNPISGHATLYWYQQILGQGPKLLIQFQNNGVVDDSQLPKDRFSAERLKGVDSTLKIQPAKLEDSAVYLCASSLENKVYEQYFGPGTRLTVT.

J is TRBJ2-5 and V is TRBV29-1; D gene unclear. The ends were cut back, 8 bases at V and 1 base at J, with 14 bases in the middle. Germline V lookup: CDR1 SQVTM, CDR2 ANQGSEA. This CDR3 is built from 13 residues. CDR3 DNA sequence: TGCAGCTCAATTCTGGGCATCCAAGAGACCCAGTACTTC. Its translation is CSSILGIQETQYF. The full variable domain, in which reference TRBV29-1 and TRBJ2-5 provide the parts outside the CDR3, is SAVISQKPSRDICQRGTSLTIQCQVDSQVTMMFWYRQQPGQSLTLIATANQGSEATYESGFVIDKFPISRPNLTFSTLTVSNMSPEDSSIYLCSSILGIQETQYFGPGTRLLVL.

This clonotype was recorded a few times. The chain couples TRBV21-1 to TRBJ2-7; TRBD2, the D gene given by the table, was not confirmed from the DNA. TRBV21-1 is a pseudogene locus. The CDR3 spans 15 residues. CDR3 nucleotide sequence: TGTGCCAGCAGCAAAAAAGCCCTCGTTTTATTCGAGCAGTACTTC. Translated: CASSKKALVLFEQYF.

This clonotype showed up many times. The CDR3 protein is CASSLTPSDTQYF. The CDR3 bases are TGTGCCAGCAGCTTAACCCCCTCAGATACGCAGTATTTT. V is TRBV7-3 and J is TRBJ2-3, with D uncertain. V was pared by 0 bases and J by 4 bases, with 5 bases between. The germline gives CDR1 SGHTA, CDR2 FQGTGA. The CDR3 is made up of 13 amino acids.

Many counts were recorded for this clonotype. J is TRBJ2-3 and V is TRBV7-2; TRBD1 is a possible D gene (6 bases). Germline CDR1 is SGHTA and CDR2 is FQGNSA. V shed 4 bases and J shed 1 base, with 15 bases lying between them. CDR3 length: 16 residues. The chain's CDR3 is CASSSDTGPGTDTQYF. The DNA of the CDR3 is TGTGCCAGCAGCTCCGACACAGGGCCAGGCACAGATACGCAGTATTTT.

This clonotype was seen more than once but under ten times. V usage is TRBV11-2 and J usage is TRBJ2-3; D might be TRBD2 (5 bases). The CDR3 sequence is 12 residues long. Trimming removed 4 bases at V and 12 bases at J, with 14 bases between. CDR1 and CDR2 (germline): SGHAT, FQNNGV. CDR3 loop: CASSSGVPGQYF. For the CDR3, the DNA is TGTGCCAGCAGCTCCGGGGTCCCCGGTCAGTATTTT. Variable domain in full (rest from reference TRBV11-2 and TRBJ2-3): EAGVAQSPRYKIIEKRQSVAFWCNPISGHATLYWYQQILGQGPKLLIQFQNNGVVDDSQLPKDRFSAERLKGVDSTLKIQPAKLEDSAVYLCASSSGVPGQYFGPGTRLTVL.

This clonotype came up many times. The chain uses TRBV6-4 and TRBJ2-3; 8 bases are a match to TRBD2. The V gene's germline CDR1 is MRHNA and CDR2 SNTAGT. The CDR3 spans 15 residues. V trimming: 0 bases; J trimming: 1 base; junction bases outside the gene matches: 0. The CDR3 DNA reads as TGTGCCAGCAGTGACTCGCGGGGGGGCACAGATACGCAGTATTTT. It is translated as CASSDSRGGTDTQYF.

This clonotype was found a few times. The chain couples TRBV2 to TRBJ2-3; tentatively, D is TRBD1 or TRBD2 (5 bases each). The CDR3 sequence is 15 residues long. Between the trimmed V and J ends, which lost 4 bases and 0 bases, there was a span of 11 bases. Per the germline V gene, CDR1 is SNHLY and CDR2 is FYNNEI. The CDR3, as DNA: TGTGCCAGCAGTGGGGACGCCTCTAGCACAGATACGCAGTATTTT. Amino acids: CASSGDASSTDTQYF.

The chain carries TRBV28 and TRBJ2-7, with D unclear. Between the trimmed V and J ends, which lost 3 bases and 0 bases, there was a span of 12 bases. CDR1 and CDR2 from the germline V gene are MDHEN and SYDVKM. There are 15 residues in the CDR3. The CDR3 sequence: CASSLGPVSSYEQYF. The CDR3 nucleotides are TGTGCCAGCAGTTTGGGTCCGGTAAGCTCCTACGAGCAGTACTTC.

This clonotype was observed many times. This sequence joins TRBV29-1 and TRBJ2-7, with 8 bases matching TRBD1. The junction had 7 bases not matched to a gene; V was cut back by 3 bases and J by 0 bases. The CDR3 has 15 residues. CDR1 is SQVTM and CDR2 is ANQGSEA in the germline V gene. This chain's CDR3 is CSVEAGDRNSYEQYF. In nucleotides, the CDR3 is TGCAGCGTTGAGGCCGGGGACAGGAACTCCTACGAGCAGTACTTC.

This chain joins TRBV29-1 and TRBJ2-7; 8 nucleotides match TRBD2. CDR1 is SQVTM and CDR2 is ANQGSEA in the germline V gene. This CDR3 contains 14 residues. With 2 bases clipped from V and 2 bases from J, the junction kept 5 bases outside the gene matches. The CDR3 DNA reads TGCAGCGTTGAAATGGGACTAGGGGCCTACGAGCAGTACTTC. Translating gives CSVEMGLGAYEQYF.

The gene calls are TRBV27 and TRBJ2-5; D is perhaps TRBD2 (6 bases). The V gene lost 4 bases and the J gene lost 5 bases, with 11 bases spanning the gap. The CDR3 sequence is 13 residues long. Germline CDR1 MNHEY, CDR2 SMNVEV (reference sequence). CDR3 in DNA: TGTGCCAGCAGTTCGACTAGATTTGAGACCCAGTACTTC. Translating gives CASSSTRFETQYF.

The rearrangement links TRBV7-2 to TRBJ2-7; D not resolved. The CDR3 loop spans 13 amino acids. The germline V gene encodes CDR1 SGHTA and CDR2 FQGNSA. V was trimmed by 6 bases and J by 2 bases, leaving 11 bases between them. The CDR3 DNA sequence: TGTGCCAGCAGACCGGAATGGGCCTACGAGCAGTACTTC. Translated: CASRPEWAYEQYF.

This clonotype was counted between two and nine times. This rearrangement joins TRBV6-1 to TRBJ2-1; tentative D call: TRBD2 (6 bases). Trimming shortened V by 6 bases and J by 4 bases, and 16 bases separated the two germline ends. CDR1 MNHNS and CDR2 SASEGT come from the germline V gene. The CDR3 extends over 15 amino acids. The CDR3 protein is CASSLGGDPYNEQFF. The DNA for the CDR3 is TGTGCCAGCAGCCTAGGAGGGGACCCTTACAATGAGCAGTTCTTC.

This clonotype was detected ten times or more. The chain carries TRBV6-2 or TRBV6-3 and TRBJ2-1; 8 bases agree with TRBD2. Germline V gives CDR1 MNHEY, CDR2 SVGEGT. This CDR3 region has 12 residues. Trimming at V came to 10 bases and at J to 9 bases, leaving 8 bases not matched to a gene. The CDR3 spells CAIGLAVGEQFF. The CDR3 nucleotides read TGTGCCATCGGACTAGCTGTAGGTGAGCAGTTCTTC.

V and J are TRBV24-1 and TRBJ2-1, with TRBD2 matching over 7 bases. V lost 9 bases, J lost 7 bases, and 8 bases stayed unmatched. Germline CDR1 KGHDR, CDR2 SFDVKD. This CDR3 is built from 13 residues. The CDR3 loop reads CATREGGANEQFF. CDR3 in DNA: TGTGCCACCCGAGAGGGAGGGGCGAATGAGCAGTTCTTC.

This clonotype was detected only a few times. V gene TRBV7-9 combines with J gene TRBJ2-2; D ambiguous. Trimming shortened V by 5 bases and J by 6 bases, and 10 bases separated the two germline ends. Germline V lookup: CDR1 SEHNR, CDR2 FQNEAQ (reference sequence). The CDR3 extends over 13 amino acids. The CDR3 protein is CASSPPSAGELFF. CDR3 DNA sequence: TGTGCCAGCAGCCCCCCGTCCGCCGGGGAGCTGTTTTTT.